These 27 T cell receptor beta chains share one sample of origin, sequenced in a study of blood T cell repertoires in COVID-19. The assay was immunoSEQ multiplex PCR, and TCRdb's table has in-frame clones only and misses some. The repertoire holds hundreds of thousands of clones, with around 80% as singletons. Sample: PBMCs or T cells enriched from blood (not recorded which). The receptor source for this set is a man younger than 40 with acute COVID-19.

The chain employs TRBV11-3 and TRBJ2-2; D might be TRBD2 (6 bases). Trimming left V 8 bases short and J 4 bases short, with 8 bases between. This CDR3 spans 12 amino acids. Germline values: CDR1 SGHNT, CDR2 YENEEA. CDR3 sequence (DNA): TGTGCCAGCCCGGGACTCACCGGGGAGCTGTTTTTT. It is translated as CASPGLTGELFF.

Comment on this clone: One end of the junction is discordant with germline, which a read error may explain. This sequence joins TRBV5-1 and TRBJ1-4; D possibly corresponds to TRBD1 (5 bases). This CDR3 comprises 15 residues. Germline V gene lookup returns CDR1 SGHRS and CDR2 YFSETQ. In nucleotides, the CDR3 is TGTGCCAGCAGAGCGGGGACGACGAGTGCGGAAAAACTGTTTTTT. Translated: CASRAGTTSAEKLFF.

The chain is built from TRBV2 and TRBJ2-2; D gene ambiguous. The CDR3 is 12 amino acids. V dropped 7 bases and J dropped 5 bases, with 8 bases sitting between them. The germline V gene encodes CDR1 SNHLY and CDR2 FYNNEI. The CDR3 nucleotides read TGTGCCAGCACCCCGGAGACCGGGGAGCTGTTTTTT. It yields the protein CASTPETGELFF.

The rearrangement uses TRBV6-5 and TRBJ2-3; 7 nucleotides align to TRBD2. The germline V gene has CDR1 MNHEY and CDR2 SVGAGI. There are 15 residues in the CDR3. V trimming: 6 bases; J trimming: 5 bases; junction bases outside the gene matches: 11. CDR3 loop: CASSPDGGRGDTQYF. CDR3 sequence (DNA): TGTGCCAGCAGCCCCGACGGGGGGAGGGGAGATACGCAGTATTTT.

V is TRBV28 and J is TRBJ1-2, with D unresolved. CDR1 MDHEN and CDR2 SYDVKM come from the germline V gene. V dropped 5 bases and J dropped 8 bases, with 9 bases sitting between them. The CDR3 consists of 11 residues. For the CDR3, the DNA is TGTGCCAGCAGTCGTTCGCGCGGCTACACCTTC. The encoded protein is CASSRSRGYTF.

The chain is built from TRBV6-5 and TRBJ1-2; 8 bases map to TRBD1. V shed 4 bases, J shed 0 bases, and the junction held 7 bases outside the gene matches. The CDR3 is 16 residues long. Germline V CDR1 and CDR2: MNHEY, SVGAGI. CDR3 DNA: TGTGCCAGCAGTTCCTTCGACAGGGGCGCTAACTATGGCTACACCTTC. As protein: CASSSFDRGANYGYTF.

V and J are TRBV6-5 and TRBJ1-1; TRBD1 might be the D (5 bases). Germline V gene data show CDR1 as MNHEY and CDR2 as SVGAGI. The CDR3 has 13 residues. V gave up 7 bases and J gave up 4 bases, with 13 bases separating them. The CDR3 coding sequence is TGTGCCAGCAATAAAGACAGACTCACTGAAGCTTTCTTT. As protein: CASNKDRLTEAFF.

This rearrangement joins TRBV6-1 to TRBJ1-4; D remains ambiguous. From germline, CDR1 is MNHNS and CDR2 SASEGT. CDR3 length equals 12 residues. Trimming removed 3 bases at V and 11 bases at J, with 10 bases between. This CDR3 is CASSDRFGKLFF. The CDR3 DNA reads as TGTGCCAGCAGTGATCGGTTTGGTAAACTGTTTTTT.

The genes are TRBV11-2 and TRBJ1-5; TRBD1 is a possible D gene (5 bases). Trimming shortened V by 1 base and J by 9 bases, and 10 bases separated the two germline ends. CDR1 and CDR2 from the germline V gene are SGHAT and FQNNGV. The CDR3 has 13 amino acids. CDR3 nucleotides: TGTGCCAGCAGCTTAGTAGGGGATACGCCCCAGCATTTT. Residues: CASSLVGDTPQHF. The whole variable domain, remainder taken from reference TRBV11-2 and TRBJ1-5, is EAGVAQSPRYKIIEKRQSVAFWCNPISGHATLYWYQQILGQGPKLLIQFQNNGVVDDSQLPKDRFSAERLKGVDSTLKIQPAKLEDSAVYLCASSLVGDTPQHFGDGTRLSIL.

The CDR3, as DNA: TGTGCCATCAAAGCCGCAACTAATGAAAAACTGTTTTTT. Amino acid sequence: CAIKAATNEKLFF. The rearrangement uses TRBV10-3 and TRBJ1-4; D is undetermined. The CDR3 contains 13 residues. V lost 7 bases to trimming and J lost 0 bases, with 6 bases between them. Looked up from germline, CDR1 is ENHRY and CDR2 is SYGVKD.

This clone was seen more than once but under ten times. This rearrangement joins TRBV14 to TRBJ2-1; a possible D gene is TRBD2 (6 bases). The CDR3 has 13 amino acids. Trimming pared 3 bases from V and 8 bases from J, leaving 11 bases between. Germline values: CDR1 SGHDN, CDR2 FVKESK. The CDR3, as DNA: TGTGCCAGCAGCCAGATACTAGCCCATGAGCAGTTCTTC. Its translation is CASSQILAHEQFF.

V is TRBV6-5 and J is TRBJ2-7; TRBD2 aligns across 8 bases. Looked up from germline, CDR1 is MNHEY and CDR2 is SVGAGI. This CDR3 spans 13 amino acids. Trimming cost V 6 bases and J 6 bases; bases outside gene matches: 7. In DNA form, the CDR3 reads TGTGCCAGCAGGAGAGCGGGAGTCTCCGAGCAGTACGTC. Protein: CASRRAGVSEQYV.

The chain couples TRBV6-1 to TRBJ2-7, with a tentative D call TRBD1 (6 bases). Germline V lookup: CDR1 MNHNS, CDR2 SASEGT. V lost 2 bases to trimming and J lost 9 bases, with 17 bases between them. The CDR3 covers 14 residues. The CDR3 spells CASSETGPVIWQYV. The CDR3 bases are TGTGCCAGCAGTGAAACAGGGCCTGTGATTTGGCAGTACGTC.

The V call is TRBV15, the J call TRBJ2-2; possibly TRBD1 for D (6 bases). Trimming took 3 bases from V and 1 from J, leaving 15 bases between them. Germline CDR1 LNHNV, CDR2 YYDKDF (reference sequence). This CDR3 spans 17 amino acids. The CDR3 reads CATSRARETGNTGELFF. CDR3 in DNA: TGTGCCACCAGCAGGGCTAGAGAGACAGGGAACACCGGGGAGCTGTTTTTT.

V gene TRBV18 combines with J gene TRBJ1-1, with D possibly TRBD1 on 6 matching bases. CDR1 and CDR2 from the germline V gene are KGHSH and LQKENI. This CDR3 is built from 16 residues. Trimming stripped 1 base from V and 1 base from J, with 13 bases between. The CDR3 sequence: CASSPLNTGKNTEAFF. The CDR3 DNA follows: TGTGCCAGCTCACCACTTAATACAGGGAAGAACACTGAAGCTTTCTTT. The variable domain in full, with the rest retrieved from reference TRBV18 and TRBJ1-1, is NAGVMQNPRHLVRRRGQEARLRCSPMKGHSHVYWYRQLPEEGLKFMVYLQKENIIDESGMPKERFSAEFPKEGPSILRIQQVVRGDSAAYFCASSPLNTGKNTEAFFGQGTRLTVV.

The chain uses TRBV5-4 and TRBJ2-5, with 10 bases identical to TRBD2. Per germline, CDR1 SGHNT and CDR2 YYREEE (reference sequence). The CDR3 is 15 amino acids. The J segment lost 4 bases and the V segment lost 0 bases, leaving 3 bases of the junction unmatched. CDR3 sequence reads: CASSLDLAGVETQYF. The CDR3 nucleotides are TGTGCCAGCAGCTTGGATCTAGCGGGAGTAGAGACCCAGTACTTC.

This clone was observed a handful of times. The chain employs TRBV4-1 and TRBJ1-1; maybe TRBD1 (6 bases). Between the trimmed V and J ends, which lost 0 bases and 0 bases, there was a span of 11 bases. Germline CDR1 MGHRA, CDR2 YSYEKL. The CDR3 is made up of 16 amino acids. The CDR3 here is CASSQERGTLNTEAFF. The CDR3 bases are TGCGCCAGCAGCCAAGAAAGGGGGACATTGAACACTGAAGCTTTCTTT.

The CDR3 coding sequence is TGTGCCAGCTCACCATCTCGCCAGGGGGCGCGGGATGGCTACACCTTC. This codes for CASSPSRQGARDGYTF. The chain uses TRBV18 and TRBJ1-2, with TRBD1 matching 8 bases. Germline CDR1 KGHSH, CDR2 LQKENI. Losses at the gene ends were 2 bases for V and 6 bases for J; bases not matched to a gene: 11. The CDR3 sequence is 16 residues long. Using reference TRBV18 and TRBJ1-2 for the parts outside the CDR3, the full variable domain is NAGVMQNPRHLVRRRGQEARLRCSPMKGHSHVYWYRQLPEEGLKFMVYLQKENIIDESGMPKERFSAEFPKEGPSILRIQQVVRGDSAAYFCASSPSRQGARDGYTFGSGTRLTVV.

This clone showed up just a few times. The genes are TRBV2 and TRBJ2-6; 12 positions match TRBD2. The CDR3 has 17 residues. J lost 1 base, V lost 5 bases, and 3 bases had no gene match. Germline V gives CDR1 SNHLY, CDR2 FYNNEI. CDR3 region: CASSRTSGVSGANVLTF. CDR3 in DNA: TGTGCCAGCAGTCGGACTAGCGGGGTGTCTGGGGCCAACGTCCTGACTTTC.

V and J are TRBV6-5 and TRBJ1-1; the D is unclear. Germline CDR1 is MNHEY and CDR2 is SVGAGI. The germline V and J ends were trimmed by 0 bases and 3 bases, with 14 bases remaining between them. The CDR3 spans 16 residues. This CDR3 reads CASSYSRAGRHTEAFF. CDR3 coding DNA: TGTGCCAGCAGTTACTCGAGGGCGGGGAGGCACACTGAAGCTTTCTTT.

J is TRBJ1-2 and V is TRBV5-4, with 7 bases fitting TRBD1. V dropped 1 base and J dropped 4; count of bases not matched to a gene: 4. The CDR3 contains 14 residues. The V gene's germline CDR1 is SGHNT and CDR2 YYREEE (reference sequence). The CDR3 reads CASSLQGGGYGYTF. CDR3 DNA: TGTGCCAGCAGCTTGCAGGGGGGCGGCTATGGCTACACCTTC.

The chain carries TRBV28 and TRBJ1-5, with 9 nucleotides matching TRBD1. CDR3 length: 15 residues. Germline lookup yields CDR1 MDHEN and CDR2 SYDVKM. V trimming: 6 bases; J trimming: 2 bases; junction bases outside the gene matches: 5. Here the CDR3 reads CASSRDREGNQPQHF. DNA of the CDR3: TGTGCCAGCAGCCGGGACAGGGAGGGCAATCAGCCCCAGCATTTT.

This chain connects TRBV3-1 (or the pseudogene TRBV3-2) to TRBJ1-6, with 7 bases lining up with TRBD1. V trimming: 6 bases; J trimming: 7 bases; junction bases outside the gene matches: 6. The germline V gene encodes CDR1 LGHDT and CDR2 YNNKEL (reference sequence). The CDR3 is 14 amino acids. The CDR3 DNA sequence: TGTGCCAGCAGTCCACAGGGGAAGAATTCACCCCTCCACTTT. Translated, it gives CASSPQGKNSPLHF.

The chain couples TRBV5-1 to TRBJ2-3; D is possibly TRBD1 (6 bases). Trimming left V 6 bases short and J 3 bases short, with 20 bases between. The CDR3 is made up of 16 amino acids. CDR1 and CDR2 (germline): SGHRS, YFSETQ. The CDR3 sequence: CASTSSRGVGTDTQYF. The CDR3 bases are TGCGCCAGCACCAGTTCCAGGGGAGTTGGGACAGATACGCAGTATTTT.

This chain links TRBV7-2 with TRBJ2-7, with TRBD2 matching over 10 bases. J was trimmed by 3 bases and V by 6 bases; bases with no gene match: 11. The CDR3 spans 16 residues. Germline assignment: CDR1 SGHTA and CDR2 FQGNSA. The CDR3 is CASSFDLAGEDYEQYV. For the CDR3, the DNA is TGTGCCAGCAGTTTTGACCTAGCGGGGGAAGACTACGAGCAGTACGTC.

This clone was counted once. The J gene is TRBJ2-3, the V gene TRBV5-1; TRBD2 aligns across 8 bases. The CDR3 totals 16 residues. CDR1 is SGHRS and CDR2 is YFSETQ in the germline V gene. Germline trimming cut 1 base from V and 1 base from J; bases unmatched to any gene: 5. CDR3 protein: CASSLLLRGGTDTQYF. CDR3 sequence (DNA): TGCGCCAGCAGCTTGTTGTTGCGGGGGGGCACAGATACGCAGTATTTT.

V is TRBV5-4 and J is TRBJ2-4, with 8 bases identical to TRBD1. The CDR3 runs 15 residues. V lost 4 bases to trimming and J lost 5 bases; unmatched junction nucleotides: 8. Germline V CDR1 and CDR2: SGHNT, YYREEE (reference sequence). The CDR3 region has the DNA TGTGCCAGCAGCGCAGGGGGCGCGATGGAAAACATTCAGTACTTC. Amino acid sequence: CASSAGGAMENIQYF.